The 28 T cell receptor beta chains below were found in one sample sequenced in a study of PD-1 blockade in mismatch repair-deficient tumors. Here immunoSEQ multiplex PCR was the method, and the copy in TCRdb shows in-frame clones only, minus some. Found here are 77,000 or so clones, around 80% of them singletons; the top ten hold around 5.5%. The sample here was peripheral blood, taken 44 weeks after starting pembrolizumab. The origin of the receptors is an adult with mismatch repair-deficient cancer.

The chain employs TRBV4-1 and TRBJ1-2; 11 bases map to TRBD1. J lost 2 bases, V lost 6 bases, and 8 bases had no gene match. The CDR3 is 16 residues long. Germline CDR1 and CDR2: MGHRA and YSYEKL. The CDR3 DNA is TGCGCCAGCAGAAAGGGGTGGGACAGGGGGAACTATGGCTACACCTTC. It translates to CASRKGWDRGNYGYTF.

The chain couples TRBV2 to TRBJ2-5; D may be TRBD2 (5 bases). Germline V gene data show CDR1 as SNHLY and CDR2 as FYNNEI. Trimming took off 7 bases at V and 8 bases at J, with 11 bases between the two ends. This CDR3 is built from 11 residues. The CDR3 DNA reads as TGTGCCAGCAAGGAGGAGAGAACCCAGTACTTC. Protein product: CASKEERTQYF.

The count of this clone is one. The V gene is TRBV6-5, the J gene TRBJ1-5; no clear D gene. Deletions cut 4 bases from V and 0 bases from J, with 10 bases between. CDR3 length: 15 amino acids. Germline values: CDR1 MNHEY, CDR2 SVGAGI. CDR3 bases: TGTGCCAGCAGTTCCTCGGGGTATAGCAATCAGCCCCAGCATTTT. This translates into CASSSSGYSNQPQHF.

This chain connects TRBV9 to TRBJ2-3, with TRBD2 identical over 7 bases. The CDR3 sequence is 15 residues long. Trimming cost V 3 bases and J 1 base; bases outside gene matches: 5. CDR1 and CDR2 from the germline V gene are SGDLS and YYNGEE. For the CDR3, the DNA is TGTGCCAGCAGCGACCGACTAGCTGGCACAGATACGCAGTATTTT. Protein product: CASSDRLAGTDTQYF.

The rearrangement uses TRBV9 and TRBJ2-1, with 9 bases fitting TRBD2. CDR1 is SGDLS, CDR2 YYNGEE, per germline. The V segment lost 4 bases and the J segment 4 bases; nucleotides outside the gene matches: 9. The length of the CDR3 is 16 residues. In DNA form, the CDR3 reads TGTGCCAGCAGCCCACTTAGCGGGAGCGCTTACAATGAGCAGTTCTTC. Amino acid sequence: CASSPLSGSAYNEQFF. Based on the CDR3 plus reference TRBV9 and TRBJ2-1, the full variable domain is DSGVTQTPKHLITATGQRVTLRCSPRSGDLSVYWYQQSLDQGLQFLIQYYNGEERAKGNILERFSAQQFPDLHSELNLSSLELGDSALYFCASSPLSGSAYNEQFFGPGTRLTVL.

The chain uses TRBV6-5 and TRBJ1-3; no firm D call. The V and J ends lost 10 bases and 6 bases respectively, with 10 bases between them. The CDR3 contains 11 residues. The germline CDR1 and CDR2 sequences are MNHEY and SVGAGI. CDR3 in DNA: TGTGCCATTTCGGGCCAAAACACCATATATTTT. This gives the protein CAISGQNTIYF.

J is TRBJ1-1 and V is TRBV7-2, with a possible D match to TRBD1 (6 bases). The CDR3 extends over 16 amino acids. Germline V gene lookup returns CDR1 SGHTA and CDR2 FQGNSA. V lost 8 bases and J lost 4, with 23 bases in between. The CDR3 is CASGTPAGGASTEAFF. The CDR3 DNA follows: TGTGCCAGCGGAACCCCGGCGGGGGGGGCCAGCACTGAAGCTTTCTTT.

V usage is TRBV5-6 and J usage is TRBJ1-2; 7 positions match TRBD1. Germline values: CDR1 SGHDT, CDR2 YYEEEE. There are 14 residues in the CDR3. V shed 0 bases, J shed 4 bases, and the junction held 3 bases outside the gene matches. The CDR3 spells CASSLGQGVYGYTF. The CDR3 nucleotides read TGTGCCAGCAGCTTGGGACAGGGAGTCTATGGCTACACCTTC.

This clone has only a few counts. The rearrangement links TRBV14 to TRBJ1-1; D gene uncertain. The CDR3 covers 13 residues. The germline V and J ends were trimmed by 1 base and 12 bases, with 15 bases remaining between them. CDR1 and CDR2 (germline): SGHDN, FVKESK. Here the CDR3 reads CASSQAREGETFF. The CDR3 nucleotides read TGTGCCAGCAGCCAAGCGCGCGAAGGCGAAACTTTCTTT.

The V call is TRBV5-1, the J call TRBJ1-5; 7 bases map to TRBD1. CDR3 size: 15 residues. V lost 0 bases, J lost 2 bases, and 2 bases stayed unmatched. Looked up from germline, CDR1 is SGHRS and CDR2 is YFSETQ. The CDR3 DNA sequence: TGCGCCAGCAGCTTGGGAGGGACAGGCAATCAGCCCCAGCATTTT. It yields the protein CASSLGGTGNQPQHF.

The count of this clone is one. The V and J genes are TRBV7-2 and TRBJ2-3; D is unclear. This CDR3 is built from 13 residues. Germline V gene lookup returns CDR1 SGHTA and CDR2 FQGNSA. With 4 bases removed from V and 4 bases from J, the gap between germline ends came to 9 bases. The CDR3 sequence is CASSSDRADTQYF. The CDR3 DNA follows: TGTGCCAGCAGCTCAGATCGGGCAGATACGCAGTATTTT.

The gene calls are TRBV2 and TRBJ2-3; tentatively, D is TRBD2 (5 bases). V was pared by 7 bases and J by 0 bases, with 11 bases between. The V gene's germline CDR1 is SNHLY and CDR2 FYNNEI. There are 14 residues in the CDR3. Written as DNA, the CDR3 is TGTGCCAGCAAAGGGAGACGGAGCACAGATACGCAGTATTTT. Protein: CASKGRRSTDTQYF. Supplemented by reference TRBV2 and TRBJ2-3, the full variable domain reads EPEVTQTPSHQVTQMGQEVILRCVPISNHLYFYWYRQILGQKVEFLVSFYNNEISEKSEIFDDQFSVERPDGSNFTLKIRSTKLEDSAMYFCASKGRRSTDTQYFGPGTRLTVL.

The chain has TRBV19 and TRBJ2-1; 9 bases are shared with TRBD2. The germline CDR1 and CDR2 sequences are LNHDA and SQIVND (reference sequence). V lost 5 bases, J lost 4 bases, and 6 bases stayed unmatched. The CDR3 length is 15 residues. CDR3 nucleotides: TGTGCCAGTAGTGCGACTAGCGGAACTTACAATGAGCAGTTCTTC. Translation gives CASSATSGTYNEQFF.

The V call is TRBV25-1, the J call TRBJ1-4; 7 bases line up with TRBD1. Germline V gene sequence: CDR1 MGHDK, CDR2 SYGVNS. CDR3 length: 14 residues. V was clipped by 1 base and J by 11 bases; unmatched bases: 7. The CDR3 DNA sequence: TGTGCCAGCAGTGAATCGACAGGGCCGGGGAAACTGTTTTTT. Protein product: CASSESTGPGKLFF. Full variable domain (rest looked up from reference TRBV25-1 and TRBJ1-4): EADIYQTPRYLVIGTGKKITLECSQTMGHDKMYWYQQDPGMELHLIHYSYGVNSTEKGDLSSESTVSRIRTEHFPLTLESARPSHTSQYLCASSESTGPGKLFFGSGTQLSVL.

This clone showed up just a few times. The chain joins TRBV5-1 to TRBJ2-7; unclear D gene. Germline V gives CDR1 SGHRS, CDR2 YFSETQ. Trimming took 4 bases from V and 4 from J, leaving 15 bases between them. This CDR3 has 14 residues. CDR3 bases: TGCGCCAGCAGCCCAGATCGTTCAGAGTACGAGCAGTACTTC. Protein product: CASSPDRSEYEQYF.

Only a few counts were recorded for this clone. The DNA for the CDR3 is TGTGCCAGCGAAAGCAGGAATTCCTACGAGCAGTACTTC. Translated, it gives CASESRNSYEQYF. The V and J genes are TRBV7-2 and TRBJ2-7; no reliable D call. Looked up from germline, CDR1 is SGHTA and CDR2 is FQGNSA. Trimming removed 8 bases at V and 1 base at J, with 12 bases between. This CDR3 contains 13 residues.

About this clone: The sample has other DNA sequences that encode this CDR3 too. The chain has TRBV9 and TRBJ2-3; D not resolved. Trimming took off 0 bases at V and 1 base at J, with 3 bases between the two ends. CDR1 and CDR2 from the germline V gene are SGDLS and YYNGEE. The CDR3 covers 13 residues. The CDR3 DNA follows: TGTGCCAGCAGCGTAGGAGGCACAGATACGCAGTATTTT. Translation: CASSVGGTDTQYF.

CDR3 nucleotide sequence: TGTGCCATCAGCGCGGACAGGGGGGGTGAGCAGTACTTC. Amino acid sequence: CAISADRGGEQYF. This chain links TRBV10-3 with TRBJ2-7; TRBD1 aligns across 10 bases. Germline CDR1 ENHRY, CDR2 SYGVKD. V lost 6 bases to trimming and J lost 7 bases; unmatched junction nucleotides: 6. The CDR3 consists of 13 residues.

This sequence joins TRBV7-9 and TRBJ2-1, with 11 bases identical to TRBD2. This CDR3 contains 14 residues. Germline assignment: CDR1 SEHNR and CDR2 FQNEAQ (reference sequence). Trimming took 0 bases from V and 9 from J; bases not matched to a gene: 1. Here the CDR3 DNA reads TGTGCCAGCAGCTTAGCTAGCGGGAGGGGTGAGCAGTTCTTC. Protein sequence: CASSLASGRGEQFF.

The genes are TRBV12-5 and TRBJ2-5; TRBD1 is a possible D gene (6 bases). Germline V gene data show CDR1 as LGHNT and CDR2 as FRNRAP. With 5 bases removed from V and 2 bases from J, the gap between germline ends came to 15 bases. The CDR3 runs to 15 residues. CDR3 in amino acids: CASGAQGGPQETQYF. In DNA form, the CDR3 reads TGTGCTAGTGGTGCACAAGGGGGACCTCAAGAGACCCAGTACTTC.

Worth noting for this clone: Mismatch with germline at one junction end may stem from a read error. Distinct nucleotide sequences in the sample also encode this CDR3. The V gene is TRBV11-3, the J gene TRBJ2-1; tentative D call: TRBD2 (6 bases). Germline V gene data show CDR1 as SGHNT and CDR2 as YENEEA. This CDR3 has 15 amino acids. The CDR3 region is CASSLLGGIYNEQFF. The DNA of the CDR3 is TGTGCCAGCAGCTTATTAGGAGGGATCTACAATGAGCAATTCTTC.

CDR3 DNA: TGTGCCAGCAGTGACCGAGGGCCGGAGACCCAGTACTTC. Residues: CASSDRGPETQYF. The rearrangement uses TRBV2 and TRBJ2-5, with D possibly matching TRBD2 (5 bases). CDR3 length: 13 amino acids. Deletions cut 3 bases from V and 5 bases from J, with 10 bases between. CDR1 is SNHLY and CDR2 is FYNNEI in the germline V gene. Looking up the rest from reference TRBV2 and TRBJ2-5 gives the full variable domain: EPEVTQTPSHQVTQMGQEVILRCVPISNHLYFYWYRQILGQKVEFLVSFYNNEISEKSEIFDDQFSVERPDGSNFTLKIRSTKLEDSAMYFCASSDRGPETQYFGPGTRLLVL.

The CDR3 here is CASSQVLAGVGLADTQYF. The CDR3 coding sequence is TGCGCCAGCAGCCAAGTCCTAGCGGGAGTTGGATTAGCAGATACGCAGTATTTT. The rearrangement uses TRBV4-1 and TRBJ2-3; 10 nucleotides line up with TRBD2. V lost 1 base and J lost 4; bases outside the gene matches: 11. CDR1 MGHRA and CDR2 YSYEKL come from the germline V gene. The CDR3 consists of 18 residues.

This chain's CDR3 is CASTGTGYNEQFF. The DNA for the CDR3 is TGTGCCAGCACCGGGACAGGTTACAATGAGCAGTTCTTC. The chain recombines TRBV7-2 with TRBJ2-1; 8 bases fit TRBD1. V dropped 7 bases and J dropped 4; count of bases not matched to a gene: 3. The germline CDR1 and CDR2 sequences are SGHTA and FQGNSA. The CDR3 length is 13 residues.

The genes are TRBV7-2 and TRBJ2-2; tentatively, D is TRBD2 (5 bases). The CDR3 totals 15 residues. Trimming took 1 base from V and 7 from J, leaving 13 bases between them. Germline V gives CDR1 SGHTA, CDR2 FQGNSA. CDR3 loop: CASSLESLSDGELFF. In DNA, the CDR3 is TGTGCCAGCAGCTTAGAAAGTCTTAGCGACGGGGAGCTGTTTTTT.

The rearrangement uses TRBV11-1 and TRBJ2-2, with 10 nucleotides matching TRBD2. This CDR3 is built from 18 residues. V trimming: 5 bases; J trimming: 4 bases; junction bases outside the gene matches: 13. Germline V gene sequence: CDR1 SGHAT, CDR2 FQDESV (reference sequence). CDR3 bases: TGTGCCAGCAGCCCCTGGGGGCTAGCGGGAGCCGGCACCGGGGAGCTGTTTTTT. Translated, it gives CASSPWGLAGAGTGELFF.

The gene calls are TRBV29-1 and TRBJ2-3, with D possibly TRBD2 on 5 matching bases. This CDR3 has 13 amino acids. Per germline, CDR1 SQVTM and CDR2 ANQGSEA. Trimming left V 6 bases short and J 4 bases short, with 14 bases between. The CDR3: CSVALGVPDTQYF. In DNA form, the CDR3 reads TGCAGCGTCGCCCTCGGGGTTCCAGATACGCAGTATTTT.

This clone was detected once. This sequence joins TRBV6-1 and TRBJ2-5, with 9 bases that match TRBD2. With the DNA end fitting TRBJ2-7 better, the J assignment may be wrong. Looked up from germline, CDR1 is MNHNS and CDR2 is SASEGT. The CDR3 extends over 17 amino acids. CDR3 sequence (DNA): TGTGCCAGCAGTGAATGGGGGTTAGCGGGAGAACCCTACGAGCAGTACTTC. Translation gives CASSEWGLAGEPYEQYF.